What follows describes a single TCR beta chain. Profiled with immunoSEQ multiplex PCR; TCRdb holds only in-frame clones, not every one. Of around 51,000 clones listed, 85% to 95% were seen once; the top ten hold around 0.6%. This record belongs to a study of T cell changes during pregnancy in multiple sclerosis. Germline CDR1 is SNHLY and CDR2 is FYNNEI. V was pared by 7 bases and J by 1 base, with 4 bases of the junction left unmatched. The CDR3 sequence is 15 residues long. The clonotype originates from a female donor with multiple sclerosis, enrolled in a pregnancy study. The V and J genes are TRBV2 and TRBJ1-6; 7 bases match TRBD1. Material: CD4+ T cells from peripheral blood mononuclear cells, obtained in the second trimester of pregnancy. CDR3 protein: CASIRQGSYNSPLHF. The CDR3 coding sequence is TGTGCCAGCATCCGACAGGGTTCCTATAATTCACCCCTCCACTTT.